These 15 T cell receptor beta chains came from one sample sequenced in a study of spatial heterogeneity in lung cancer. Each CDR3 protein gets one entry after TCRdb re-called the 5' RACE reads with MiXCR. The table shows roughly 120,000 distinct CDR3 sequences, with 10% to 15% occurring only once. Time point meaning: blood at routine non-recurrence follow-up after resection. Unsorted whole RNA samples from tumor, nontumor lung or frozen PBMC were sequenced. Specimen: PBMCs, collected at follow-up. These TCRs come from a male donor with early-stage non-small cell lung cancer.

There are many counts of this clonotype. The genes are TRBV4-1 and TRBJ1-4; D is undetermined. This CDR3 comprises 16 residues. From germline, CDR1 is MGHRA and CDR2 YSYEKL. V was clipped by 4 bases and J by 0 bases, with 12 bases between them. The CDR3 here is CASSLPIVATNEKLFF. In DNA form, the CDR3 reads TGCGCCAGCAGCCTCCCGATCGTGGCAACTAATGAAAAACTGTTTTTT.

CDR3 protein: CASSPRTSGYNEQFF. CDR3 DNA: TGTGCCAGCTCACCTAGGACTAGCGGGTACAATGAGCAGTTCTTC. This chain links TRBV18 with TRBJ2-1; 11 bases line up with TRBD2. CDR3 size: 15 residues. J was trimmed by 4 bases and V by 3 bases; bases with no gene match: 2. CDR1 and CDR2 (germline): KGHSH, LQKENI.

This clonotype was recorded many times. The V call is TRBV15, the J call TRBJ2-1; no clear D gene. The V end lost 1 base, the J end lost 2 bases, and 12 bases lay between the germline ends. The CDR3 is made up of 16 amino acids. Germline CDR1 reads LNHNV; CDR2 reads YYDKDF (reference sequence). The CDR3: CATSRGSPNPYNEQFF. The CDR3 DNA sequence: TGTGCCACCAGCAGAGGCAGCCCAAATCCCTACAATGAGCAGTTCTTC.

This clonotype was counted a few times. J is TRBJ1-6 and V is TRBV4-2, with 7 bases lining up with TRBD1. The CDR3 length is 16 residues. J lost 4 bases, V lost 4 bases, and 7 bases had no gene match. Germline V gene data show CDR1 as LGHNA and CDR2 as YNFKEQ. This CDR3 reads CASSPRQGTYNSPLHF. The CDR3 DNA sequence: TGTGCCAGCAGCCCCAGACAGGGTACTTATAATTCACCCCTCCACTTT.

This clonotype occurred a few times. The V gene is TRBV7-2, the J gene TRBJ1-5; D remains ambiguous. This CDR3 comprises 15 residues. The ends were cut back, 0 bases at V and 3 bases at J, with 9 bases in the middle. Germline V gene lookup returns CDR1 SGHTA and CDR2 FQGNSA. CDR3 in amino acids: CASSLAVTDNQPQHF. DNA for the CDR3: TGTGCCAGCAGCTTAGCGGTCACAGACAATCAGCCCCAGCATTTT.

The rearrangement joins TRBV7-3 to TRBJ1-5; TRBD1 aligns across 8 bases. Trimming cost V 5 bases and J 6 bases; bases outside gene matches: 3. Germline assignment: CDR1 SGHTA and CDR2 FQGTGA. The CDR3 has 13 amino acids. CDR3: CASSEDRGQPQHF. The CDR3 bases are TGTGCCAGCAGCGAAGACAGGGGTCAGCCCCAGCATTTT.

This clonotype was recorded many times. The chain joins TRBV3-1 to TRBJ2-3, with a tentative D call TRBD2 (7 bases). V was cut by 6 bases and J by 5 bases, with 21 bases left in between. CDR1 is LGHDT, CDR2 YNNKEL, per germline (reference sequence). This CDR3 is built from 16 residues. The CDR3 sequence: CASSPLAGALGDTQYF. For the CDR3, the DNA is TGTGCCAGCAGTCCCCTTGCGGGGGCCCTCGGAGATACGCAGTATTTT.

This clonotype was counted at least ten times. V usage is TRBV29-1 and J usage is TRBJ2-5; D is undetermined. The CDR3 is 12 residues long. Germline CDR1 is SQVTM and CDR2 is ANQGSEA. V dropped 4 bases and J dropped 1 base, with 7 bases sitting between them. The CDR3 sequence: CSVAYGQETQYF. CDR3 bases: TGCAGCGTTGCATACGGCCAAGAGACCCAGTACTTC.

The rearrangement joins TRBV11-2 to TRBJ2-3, with 9 positions matching TRBD2. The CDR3 runs to 15 residues. Germline-derived CDR1 and CDR2 are SGHAT and FQNNGV. J lost 5 bases, V lost 3 bases, and 6 bases had no gene match. In DNA, the CDR3 is TGTGCCAGCAGCTTGATGAGCGGGGGGCGAGATACGCAGTATTTT. It translates to CASSLMSGGRDTQYF. Based on the CDR3 plus reference TRBV11-2 and TRBJ2-3, the full variable domain is EAGVAQSPRYKIIEKRQSVAFWCNPISGHATLYWYQQILGQGPKLLIQFQNNGVVDDSQLPKDRFSAERLKGVDSTLKIQPAKLEDSAVYLCASSLMSGGRDTQYFGPGTRLTVL.

This clonotype was counted at least ten times. The chain uses TRBV29-1 and TRBJ2-5; D uncertain. V lost 5 bases to trimming and J lost 2 bases, with 18 bases between them. The CDR3 covers 15 residues. CDR1 and CDR2 (germline): SQVTM, ANQGSEA. As DNA, the CDR3 is TGCAGCGTTAGACGTAGTTTGGCGGCTCAAGAGACCCAGTACTTC. Translating it yields CSVRRSLAAQETQYF. Supplemented by reference TRBV29-1 and TRBJ2-5, the full variable domain reads SAVISQKPSRDICQRGTSLTIQCQVDSQVTMMFWYRQQPGQSLTLIATANQGSEATYESGFVIDKFPISRPNLTFSTLTVSNMSPEDSSIYLCSVRRSLAAQETQYFGPGTRLLVL.

The V call is TRBV20-1, the J call TRBJ2-6; D unresolved. Trimming took 3 bases from V and 0 from J, leaving 9 bases between them. Germline V lookup: CDR1 DFQATT, CDR2 SNEGSKA (reference sequence). The CDR3 contains 15 residues. CDR3 in DNA: TGCAGTGCTAGGGACCCTAGCTCTGGGGCCAACGTCCTGACTTTC. This translates into CSARDPSSGANVLTF.

The V call is TRBV28, the J call TRBJ1-6, with a weak D call TRBD1 (6 bases). V was shortened by 0 bases and J by 3 bases, with 12 bases between the two germline ends. Germline V gene data show CDR1 as MDHEN and CDR2 as SYDVKM. The CDR3 has 17 residues. The CDR3 DNA follows: TGTGCCAGCAGTTTATGGGTGGCCAGGGGCTATAATTCACCCCTCCACTTT. Amino acid sequence: CASSLWVARGYNSPLHF.

The chain has TRBV28 and TRBJ2-3; 8 bases fit TRBD2. This CDR3 is built from 12 residues. In germline, CDR1 is MDHEN, CDR2 SYDVKM. Trimming removed 2 bases from V and 13 bases from J; junction bases left unmatched: 5. The CDR3, as DNA: TGTGCCAGCAGTTTAATAGAGACTAGCGAGTATTTT. It translates to CASSLIETSEYF.

This clonotype occurred many times. This chain joins TRBV24-1 and TRBJ2-3; D is unclear. Trimming left V 3 bases short and J 1 base short, with 10 bases between. The CDR3 runs 15 residues. Germline CDR1 KGHDR, CDR2 SFDVKD. CDR3 nucleotide sequence: TGTGCCACCAGTGATCTAACGGACGGCACAGATACGCAGTATTTT. Its protein is CATSDLTDGTDTQYF.

In this sample, this clonotype turned up a few times. The V gene is TRBV6-5, the J gene TRBJ2-5; 7 bases map to TRBD1. Germline V CDR1 and CDR2: MNHEY, SVGAGI. V was pared by 6 bases and J by 3 bases, with 13 bases of the junction left unmatched. This CDR3 comprises 16 residues. CDR3: CASRARQGNGKETQYF. CDR3 coding DNA: TGTGCCAGCAGGGCCCGACAGGGTAACGGGAAAGAGACCCAGTACTTC.